A selection of T cell receptor beta chains follows, all from one sample in a study of blood T cells in healthy people across ages. MiXCR, applied by TCRdb to the 5' RACE reads, yields one record per CDR3 protein. In the table there are nearly 1 million distinct CDR3 sequences, roughly 51% of which are singletons. What was sequenced was blood. The source is a woman in her sixties or seventies in good health. Each CDR3 is given with its conserved first and last residue. A D gene is named only where the DNA matches it firmly.

J gene,D gene,V gene,CDR3 protein
TRBJ2-7,.,TRBV4-3,CASSQETGLEQYF
TRBJ1-5,TRBD1,TRBV20-1,CSARVTPGGYQPQHF
TRBJ2-3,TRBD2,TRBV10-3,CAIRGLAGPMGTDTQYF
TRBJ2-3,TRBD2,TRBV5-1,CASNPRAGVTDTQYF
TRBJ1-6,.,TRBV28,CASSRTEINSPLHF
TRBJ2-7,TRBD1,TRBV2,CASTGTGSYEQYF
TRBJ2-3,.,TRBV28,CASSKTRSGTDTQYF
TRBJ2-4,TRBD1,TRBV15,CATIRDGTGSKNIQYF
TRBJ1-2,.,TRBV28,CATTAGGGYTF
TRBJ1-1,TRBD1,TRBV20-1,CSATGVSFMNTEAFF
TRBJ1-5,TRBD1,TRBV28,CASSNPRGGQPQHF
TRBJ2-1,.,TRBV7-9,CASSLVGKGEQFF
.,.,TRBV5-6,CASTMGRVITYEQYF
TRBJ1-2,.,TRBV20-1,CSARFYGGYGYTF
TRBJ2-1,TRBD1,TRBV20-1,CSARVPDRARQFF
TRBJ2-1,.,TRBV7-8,CASSAVAGSYNGQFF
TRBJ2-1,TRBD2,TRBV5-1,CASSLINGGRADEQFF
TRBJ2-7,TRBD1,TRBV30,CAWRGWDRLSYEQYF
TRBJ1-2,.,TRBV6-5,CASSRGLAASGYTF
TRBJ1-2,.,TRBV28,CASSPAGADGYTF
TRBJ2-5,TRBD1,TRBV5-1,CASSLEGGQGIETQYF
TRBJ2-7,.,TRBV3-1,CARTRDTDYEQYF
TRBJ2-1,TRBD2,TRBV20-1,CSADRLAGPYNEQFF
TRBJ2-4,.,TRBV28,CASSKGGELAKNIQYF
TRBJ2-7,TRBD1,TRBV2,CASSRQGGAYEQYF
TRBJ2-7,TRBD2,TRBV20-1,CSAELTSGSYEQYF
TRBJ2-7,.,TRBV29-1,CSVEGSLVSYNEQYF
TRBJ2-1,TRBD2,TRBV2,CASSGIGREYRLNEQFF
TRBJ2-3,.,TRBV4-1,CASSPNRDTQYF
TRBJ2-7,TRBD1,TRBV28,CATSSGTGIGREQYF
TRBJ1-6,TRBD1,TRBV12-3/TRBV12-4,CASSLELTGVSPLHF
TRBJ2-1,.,TRBV4-1,CASTNLGKQFF
TRBJ2-1,.,TRBV7-9,CASSLLAPPNDEQFF
TRBJ2-7,.,TRBV12-3/TRBV12-4,CASGVSLAPTYEQYF
TRBJ2-2,.,TRBV29-1,CSCRGSGGNTGELFF
TRBJ2-1,.,TRBV11-2,CASSVGTDEQFF
.,TRBD2,TRBV27,CAGSLSGGRTYEQYF
TRBJ1-1,TRBD1,TRBV7-9,CASSLARDRLAAAEAFF
TRBJ2-3,.,TRBV7-8,CASSLVDVGTTDTQYF
TRBJ1-2,TRBD1,TRBV3-1,CASSHRTGYGYGYTF
TRBJ2-1,TRBD2,TRBV24-1,CATSDSGRTYEQFF
TRBJ2-5,TRBD1,TRBV27,CASSLWGTGEIKRPQYF
TRBJ2-1,TRBD2,TRBV7-9,CASSPSRLAGTYNEQFF
TRBJ2-1,TRBD2,TRBV20-1,CSATHTSGSPYNEQFF
TRBJ1-1,TRBD1,TRBV12-3/TRBV12-4,CASSTTGDTEAFF
TRBJ1-4,TRBD1,TRBV30,CAWGQGGGQKLFF